These T cell receptor beta chains were read from a single sample in a study of shared clonotypes between healthy human individuals. Here immunoSEQ multiplex PCR was the method, and the copy in TCRdb shows in-frame clones only, minus some. The sample includes just over 2,000,000 clones, 95% of them seen just once. The sequencing input was naive CD4+ T cells sorted from blood. These receptors all stem from a man aged 18 to 35 in good health. The CDR3 runs from the conserved cysteine through the conserved F or W. Each record gives: V gene, clone size, J gene, D gene, CDR3 DNA, CDR3 protein. D genes are given only for firm matches. Clone size is given for some rows only: seen once, a few or many times, or a class if the clone is expanded.

v_gene: TRBV30
abundance: -
j_gene: TRBJ1-3
d_gene: -
CDR3nt: TGTGCCTGGAGGCAATTCTCTGGAAACACCATATATTTT
CDR3aa: CAWRQFSGNTIYF

v_gene: TRBV21-1
abundance: -
j_gene: TRBJ2-1
d_gene: -
CDR3nt: TGTGCCAGCAGCAAAGGCGGGAGCTCCTACAATGAGCAGTTCTTC
CDR3aa: CASSKGGSSYNEQFF

v_gene: TRBV2
abundance: -
j_gene: TRBJ1-5
d_gene: TRBD1
CDR3nt: TGTGCCAGCAGTCCTGACAGGGGGCATCAGCCCCAGCATTTT
CDR3aa: CASSPDRGHQPQHF

v_gene: TRBV4-1
abundance: many
j_gene: TRBJ1-1
d_gene: -
CDR3nt: TGCGCCAGCAGCCAAGGCAGACTATTTGAAGCTTTCTTT
CDR3aa: CASSQGRLFEAFF

v_gene: TRBV7-9
abundance: -
j_gene: TRBJ2-7
d_gene: -
CDR3nt: TGTGCCAGCAGCTTTGGACAGAGCTCCTACGAGCAGTACTTC
CDR3aa: CASSFGQSSYEQYF

v_gene: TRBV19
abundance: -
j_gene: TRBJ2-7
d_gene: -
CDR3nt: TGTGCCAGTAGTACGGGTTACGAGCAGTACTTC
CDR3aa: CASSTGYEQYF

v_gene: TRBV6-5
abundance: -
j_gene: TRBJ1-6
d_gene: TRBD1
CDR3nt: TGTGCCAGCAGTTACACGGACGGGACAGGGAGTTCACCCCTCCACTTT
CDR3aa: CASSYTDGTGSSPLHF

v_gene: TRBV18
abundance: once
j_gene: TRBJ1-4
d_gene: -
CDR3nt: TGTGCCAGCTCACCGCTGGGGATCGTCGGGACTAATGAAAAACTGTTTTTT
CDR3aa: CASSPLGIVGTNEKLFF

v_gene: TRBV11-2
abundance: -
j_gene: TRBJ1-1
d_gene: TRBD1
CDR3nt: TGTGCCAGCAGTTCGGGACAGGGGACTGAAGCTTTCTTT
CDR3aa: CASSSGQGTEAFF

v_gene: TRBV25-1
abundance: -
j_gene: TRBJ2-5
d_gene: -
CDR3nt: TGTGCCAGCAGTGGAGACAGGAAGCAAGAGACCCAGTACTTC
CDR3aa: CASSGDRKQETQYF

v_gene: TRBV30
abundance: -
j_gene: TRBJ1-2
d_gene: -
CDR3nt: TGTGCCTGGAGTGTATTCTGGCCGTCTCCTGACAACTATGGCTACACCTTC
CDR3aa: CAWSVFWPSPDNYGYTF

v_gene: TRBV28
abundance: -
j_gene: TRBJ1-1
d_gene: -
CDR3nt: TGTGCCAGCAGGAACACCGTGAACACTGAAGCTTTCTTT
CDR3aa: CASRNTVNTEAFF

v_gene: TRBV6-1
abundance: -
j_gene: TRBJ1-6
d_gene: -
CDR3nt: TGTGCCAGCACGGCAAGCTATAATTCACCCCTCCACTTT
CDR3aa: CASTASYNSPLHF

v_gene: TRBV6-5
abundance: -
j_gene: TRBJ2-2
d_gene: -
CDR3nt: TGTGCCAGCAGTCGAGGAGGGGGCGGGGAGCTGTTTTTT
CDR3aa: CASSRGGGGELFF

v_gene: TRBV2
abundance: -
j_gene: TRBJ2-7
d_gene: TRBD2
CDR3nt: TGTGCCAGCAGAACTAGCGGGGCCTACGAGCAGTACTTC
CDR3aa: CASRTSGAYEQYF

v_gene: TRBV27
abundance: -
j_gene: TRBJ1-4
d_gene: -
CDR3nt: TGTGCCAGCAGCCGAGGGGAAACTAATGAAAAACTGTTTTTT
CDR3aa: CASSRGETNEKLFF

v_gene: TRBV27
abundance: -
j_gene: TRBJ2-7
d_gene: -
CDR3nt: TGTGCCAGCAGTTTATCCGGGTTCCAGGGGATGTACGAGCAGTACTTC
CDR3aa: CASSLSGFQGMYEQYF

v_gene: TRBV6-4
abundance: -
j_gene: TRBJ2-2
d_gene: -
CDR3nt: TGTGCCAGCAGTGAAAGTGGAAACACCGGGGAGCTGTTTTTT
CDR3aa: CASSESGNTGELFF

v_gene: TRBV10-3
abundance: -
j_gene: TRBJ2-3
d_gene: TRBD2
CDR3nt: TGTGCCATCAGTGATAGCGGGGCCGGCACAGATACGCAGTATTTT
CDR3aa: CAISDSGAGTDTQYF

v_gene: TRBV6-1
abundance: once
j_gene: TRBJ1-1
d_gene: TRBD1
CDR3nt: TGTGCCAGCAGTCCCCGGGACAGGGGGCACGCTTTCTTT
CDR3aa: CASSPRDRGHAFF

v_gene: TRBV5-1
abundance: -
j_gene: TRBJ2-7
d_gene: TRBD1
CDR3nt: TGCGCCAGCAGCTGGGACAGCTATACGAATAATTACGAGCAGTACTTC
CDR3aa: CASSWDSYTNNYEQYF

v_gene: TRBV5-1
abundance: once
j_gene: TRBJ2-3
d_gene: TRBD2
CDR3nt: TGCGCCAGCAGCCCAGGATCTAGCGGGGCGACAGATACGCAGTATTTT
CDR3aa: CASSPGSSGATDTQYF

v_gene: TRBV6-1
abundance: -
j_gene: TRBJ1-1
d_gene: -
CDR3nt: TGTGCCAGCTTGCGTCTAGGAGTTGTTTTGACTGAAGCTTTCTTT
CDR3aa: CASLRLGVVLTEAFF

v_gene: TRBV27
abundance: -
j_gene: TRBJ2-3
d_gene: TRBD1
CDR3nt: TGTGCCAGCAGGCCCTTCGAGGGGGCTAGAGATACGCAGTATTTT
CDR3aa: CASRPFEGARDTQYF

v_gene: TRBV10-3
abundance: -
j_gene: TRBJ1-4
d_gene: -
CDR3nt: TGTGCCATCAGTGAGCCTGCGGTCCCTCTTCAGTTTTTT
CDR3aa: CAISEPAVPLQFF

v_gene: TRBV29-1
abundance: -
j_gene: TRBJ2-7
d_gene: -
CDR3nt: TGCAGCGTTGCCGAACAGGAGGGACGTCACTACGAGCAGTACTTC
CDR3aa: CSVAEQEGRHYEQYF

v_gene: TRBV7-9
abundance: once
j_gene: TRBJ2-6
d_gene: TRBD1
CDR3nt: TGTGCCGGTTCGGACAGGGGGGTCCCCTCTGGGGCCAACGTCCTGACTTTC
CDR3aa: CAGSDRGVPSGANVLTF

v_gene: TRBV7-9
abundance: -
j_gene: TRBJ1-3
d_gene: TRBD1
CDR3nt: TGTGCCAGCAGCACAGACAGGGGCTCTGGAAACACCATATATTTT
CDR3aa: CASSTDRGSGNTIYF

v_gene: TRBV28
abundance: -
j_gene: TRBJ1-3
d_gene: -
CDR3nt: TGTGCCAGCAGTTCGGAGGACCCAGCCTCTGGAAACACCATATATTTT
CDR3aa: CASSSEDPASGNTIYF

v_gene: TRBV5-1
abundance: -
j_gene: TRBJ2-5
d_gene: TRBD2
CDR3nt: TGCGCCAGCAGCTTGGCCCCGGGGGGAGAAGAGACCCAGTACTTC
CDR3aa: CASSLAPGGEETQYF

v_gene: TRBV28
abundance: -
j_gene: TRBJ2-2
d_gene: -
CDR3nt: TGTGCCAGCAGTCTTAGCTCCGGGGAGCTGTTTTTT
CDR3aa: CASSLSSGELFF

v_gene: TRBV6-1
abundance: -
j_gene: TRBJ1-5
d_gene: TRBD1
CDR3nt: TGTGCCAGCAGTGGAGCTTGGACAGGGGTTCGGCAGCCCCAGCATTTT
CDR3aa: CASSGAWTGVRQPQHF

v_gene: TRBV7-2
abundance: -
j_gene: TRBJ2-1
d_gene: -
CDR3nt: TGTGCCAGCAGCTTGCGCTCCTACAATGAGCAGTTCTTC
CDR3aa: CASSLRSYNEQFF

v_gene: TRBV12-5
abundance: -
j_gene: TRBJ2-7
d_gene: TRBD1
CDR3nt: TGTGCTAGTGGTTTGGGGGTACAGGGGAACGAGCAGTACTTC
CDR3aa: CASGLGVQGNEQYF

v_gene: TRBV20-1
abundance: -
j_gene: TRBJ2-3
d_gene: -
CDR3nt: TGCAGTGCAAGACAGTTAGATACGCAGTATTTT
CDR3aa: CSARQLDTQYF

v_gene: TRBV6-5
abundance: -
j_gene: TRBJ2-7
d_gene: TRBD1
CDR3nt: TGTGCCAGCAGTTACGGATCGGGACAGGCATTCTACGAGCAGTACTTC
CDR3aa: CASSYGSGQAFYEQYF

v_gene: TRBV7-2
abundance: -
j_gene: TRBJ2-7
d_gene: TRBD2
CDR3nt: TGTGCCAGCAGTCATGGACTAGCGGGAGCCTACGAGCAGTACTTC
CDR3aa: CASSHGLAGAYEQYF

v_gene: TRBV4-2
abundance: -
j_gene: TRBJ2-1
d_gene: TRBD2
CDR3nt: TGTGCCAGCAGCCAAGATTACGGGAGGGCCGAGGTTGAGCAGTTCTTC
CDR3aa: CASSQDYGRAEVEQFF

v_gene: TRBV5-1
abundance: once
j_gene: TRBJ1-3
d_gene: TRBD1
CDR3nt: TGCGCCAGCAGCTCGGGGACAGGGAAGATTCTATCTGGAAACACCATATATTTT
CDR3aa: CASSSGTGKILSGNTIYF

v_gene: TRBV18
abundance: -
j_gene: TRBJ2-7
d_gene: TRBD1
CDR3nt: TGTGCCAGCTCACCCGGACAGGGAGTCGAGCAGTACTTC
CDR3aa: CASSPGQGVEQYF